This T cell receptor (beta chain) was identified in a study of siplizumab effects on memory and regulatory T cells. The assay covered some 100,000 TCR templates per sample. The repertoire was sequenced with immunoSEQ multiplex PCR; TCRdb's copy has only in-frame clones and lacks some. The sample contains 85,000 to 130,000 clones, over 85% of which appear only once. Per the germline V gene, CDR1 is SGHRS and CDR2 is YFSETQ. After removal of 0 bases from V and 5 bases from J, the junction contained 11 bases not matched to a gene. This CDR3 is 17 amino acids long. This clone was observed a single time. The antigen remains unidentified. Findings and caveats of the study: Naive T cells seemed more diverse than memory cells and seemed major alloresponse contributors. Poor capture below about 10^-5 frequency left most alloreactive clones unmapped to unstimulated subsets.

The sequenced sample consisted of Tregs sorted from blood. This chain joins TRBV5-1 and TRBJ2-3, with TRBD1 matching 8 bases. This clonotype originated in a human donor in good health. CDR3 coding DNA: TGCGCCAGCAGCTTGGCGTTAGGGACAGGCTTAGGAGATACGCAGTATTTT. It specifies CASSLALGTGLGDTQYF.